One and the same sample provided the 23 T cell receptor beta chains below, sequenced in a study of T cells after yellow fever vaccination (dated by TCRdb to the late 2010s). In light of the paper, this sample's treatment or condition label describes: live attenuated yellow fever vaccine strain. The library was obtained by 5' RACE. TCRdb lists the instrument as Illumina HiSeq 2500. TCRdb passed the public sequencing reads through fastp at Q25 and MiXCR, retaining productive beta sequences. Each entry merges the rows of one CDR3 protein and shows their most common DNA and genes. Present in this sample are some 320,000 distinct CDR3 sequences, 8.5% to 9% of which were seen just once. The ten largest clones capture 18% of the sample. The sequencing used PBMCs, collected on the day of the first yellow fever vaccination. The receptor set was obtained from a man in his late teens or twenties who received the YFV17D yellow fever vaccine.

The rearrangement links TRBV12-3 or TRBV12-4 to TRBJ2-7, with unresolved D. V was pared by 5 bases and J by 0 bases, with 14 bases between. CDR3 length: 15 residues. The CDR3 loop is CASSPAGVSSYEQYF. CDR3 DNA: TGTGCCAGCAGTCCCGCCGGCGTGAGCTCCTACGAGCAGTACTTC.

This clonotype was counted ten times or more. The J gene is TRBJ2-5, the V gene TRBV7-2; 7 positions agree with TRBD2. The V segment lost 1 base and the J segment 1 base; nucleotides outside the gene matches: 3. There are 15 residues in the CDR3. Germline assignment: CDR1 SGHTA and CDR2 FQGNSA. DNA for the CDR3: TGTGCCAGCAGCTTAGGGCCGGGGGGCCAAGAGACCCAGTACTTC. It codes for CASSLGPGGQETQYF.

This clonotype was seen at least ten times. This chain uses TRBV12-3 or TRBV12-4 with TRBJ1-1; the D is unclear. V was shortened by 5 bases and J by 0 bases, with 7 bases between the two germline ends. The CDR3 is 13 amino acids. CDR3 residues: CASSQNMNTEAFF. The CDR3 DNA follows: TGTGCCAGCAGTCAAAATATGAACACTGAAGCTTTCTTT.

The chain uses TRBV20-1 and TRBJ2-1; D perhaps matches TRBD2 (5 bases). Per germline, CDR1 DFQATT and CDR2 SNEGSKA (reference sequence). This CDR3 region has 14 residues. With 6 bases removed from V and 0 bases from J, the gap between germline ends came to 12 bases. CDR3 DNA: TGCAGTGCCAGGACGGGGAGCTCCTACAATGAGCAGTTCTTC. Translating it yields CSARTGSSYNEQFF.

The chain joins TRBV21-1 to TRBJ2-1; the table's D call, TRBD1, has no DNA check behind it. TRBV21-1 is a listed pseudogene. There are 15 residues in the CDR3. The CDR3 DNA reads TGTGCCAGCAGCACTGTCAGGGCTGGCCACAATGAGCAGTTCTTC. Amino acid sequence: CASSTVRAGHNEQFF.

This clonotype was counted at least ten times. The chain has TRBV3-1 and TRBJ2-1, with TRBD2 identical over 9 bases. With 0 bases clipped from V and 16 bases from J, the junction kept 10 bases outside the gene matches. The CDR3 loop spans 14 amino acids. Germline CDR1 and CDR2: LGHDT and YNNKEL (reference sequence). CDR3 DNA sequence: TGTGCCAGCAGCCAAGAGTTACTGGCGGGGGGGCAATTCTTC. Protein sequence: CASSQELLAGGQFF.

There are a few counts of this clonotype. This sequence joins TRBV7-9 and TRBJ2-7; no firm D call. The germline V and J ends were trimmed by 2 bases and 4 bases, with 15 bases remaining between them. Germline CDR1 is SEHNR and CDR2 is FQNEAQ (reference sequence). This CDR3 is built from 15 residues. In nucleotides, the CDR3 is TGTGCCAGCAGCTTACTAGGCGACGGTGAATACGAGCAGTACTTC. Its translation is CASSLLGDGEYEQYF.

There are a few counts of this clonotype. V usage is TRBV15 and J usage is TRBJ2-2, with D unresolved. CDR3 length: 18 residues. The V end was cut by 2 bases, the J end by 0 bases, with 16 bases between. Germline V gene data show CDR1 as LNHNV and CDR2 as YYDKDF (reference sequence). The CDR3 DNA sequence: TGTGCCACCAGCAGACCTGGCACACACCTTCCGAACACCGGGGAGCTGTTTTTT. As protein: CATSRPGTHLPNTGELFF.

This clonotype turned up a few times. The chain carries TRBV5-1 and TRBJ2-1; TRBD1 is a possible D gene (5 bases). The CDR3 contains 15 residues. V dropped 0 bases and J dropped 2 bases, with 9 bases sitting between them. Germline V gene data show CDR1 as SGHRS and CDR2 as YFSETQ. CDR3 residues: CASSLGTFTYNEQFF. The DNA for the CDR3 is TGCGCCAGCAGCTTGGGGACATTCACCTACAATGAGCAGTTCTTC.

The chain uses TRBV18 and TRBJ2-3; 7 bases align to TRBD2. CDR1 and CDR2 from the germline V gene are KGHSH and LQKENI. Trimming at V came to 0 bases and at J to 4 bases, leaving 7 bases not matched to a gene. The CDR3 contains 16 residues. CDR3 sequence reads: CASSPPGSGFADTQYF. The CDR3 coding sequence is TGTGCCAGCTCACCACCGGGTAGCGGGTTCGCAGATACGCAGTATTTT.

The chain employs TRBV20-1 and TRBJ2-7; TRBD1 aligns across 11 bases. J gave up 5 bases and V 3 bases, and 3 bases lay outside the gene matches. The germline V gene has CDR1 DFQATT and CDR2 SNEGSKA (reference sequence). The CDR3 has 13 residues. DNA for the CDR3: TGCAGTGCTAGGGGACAGGGGGTAAACGAGCAGTACTTC. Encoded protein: CSARGQGVNEQYF.

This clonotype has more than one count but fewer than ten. The CDR3, as DNA: TGTGCCAGCAGAGAATACAATCAGCCCCAGCATTTT. It yields the protein CASREYNQPQHF. This rearrangement joins TRBV6-1 to TRBJ1-5, with D uncertain. Germline-derived CDR1 and CDR2 are MNHNS and SASEGT. V lost 6 bases and J lost 3, with 6 bases in between. CDR3 length: 12 residues.

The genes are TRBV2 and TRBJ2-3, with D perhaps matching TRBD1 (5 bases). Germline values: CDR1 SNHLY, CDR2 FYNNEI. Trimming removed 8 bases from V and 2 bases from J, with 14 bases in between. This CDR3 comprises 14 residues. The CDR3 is CASGAEKTTDTQYF. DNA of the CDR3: TGTGCCAGCGGGGCTGAAAAGACCACAGATACGCAGTATTTT.

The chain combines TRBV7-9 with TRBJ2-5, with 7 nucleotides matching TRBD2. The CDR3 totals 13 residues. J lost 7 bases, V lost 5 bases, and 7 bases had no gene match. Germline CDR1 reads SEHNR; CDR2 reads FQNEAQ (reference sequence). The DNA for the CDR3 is TGTGCCAGCAGCCTGGAGGGGAGGGCGACCCAGTACTTC. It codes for CASSLEGRATQYF.

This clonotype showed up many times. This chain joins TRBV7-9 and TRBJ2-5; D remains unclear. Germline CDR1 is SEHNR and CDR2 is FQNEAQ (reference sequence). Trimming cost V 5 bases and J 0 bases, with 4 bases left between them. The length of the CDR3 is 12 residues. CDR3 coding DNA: TGTGCCAGCAGCACGTACCAAGAGACCCAGTACTTC. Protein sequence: CASSTYQETQYF. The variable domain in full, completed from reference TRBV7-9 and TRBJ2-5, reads DTGVSQNPRHKITKRGQNVTFRCDPISEHNRLYWYRQTLGQGPEFLTYFQNEAQLEKSRLLSDRFSAERPKGSFSTLEIQRTEQGDSAMYLCASSTYQETQYFGPGTRLLVL.

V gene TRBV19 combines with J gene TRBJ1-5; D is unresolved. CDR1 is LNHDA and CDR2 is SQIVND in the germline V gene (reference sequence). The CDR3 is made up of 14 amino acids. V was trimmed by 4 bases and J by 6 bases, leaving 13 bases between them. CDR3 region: CASSRGAGGQPQHF. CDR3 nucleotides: TGTGCCAGTAGTAGGGGAGCCGGCGGTCAGCCCCAGCATTTT.

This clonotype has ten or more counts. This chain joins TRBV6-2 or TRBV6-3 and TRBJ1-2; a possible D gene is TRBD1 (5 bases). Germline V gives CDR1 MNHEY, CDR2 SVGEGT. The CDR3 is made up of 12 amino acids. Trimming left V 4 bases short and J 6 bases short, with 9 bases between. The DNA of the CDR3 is TGTGCCAGCAGTTTGACAGAGAATGGCTACACCTTC. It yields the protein CASSLTENGYTF.

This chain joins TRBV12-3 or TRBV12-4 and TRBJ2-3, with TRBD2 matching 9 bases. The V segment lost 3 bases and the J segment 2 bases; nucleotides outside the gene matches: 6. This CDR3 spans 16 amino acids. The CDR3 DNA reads TGTGCCAGCAGTTTGGTAGCGGGGGTAAACACAGATACGCAGTATTTT. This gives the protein CASSLVAGVNTDTQYF.

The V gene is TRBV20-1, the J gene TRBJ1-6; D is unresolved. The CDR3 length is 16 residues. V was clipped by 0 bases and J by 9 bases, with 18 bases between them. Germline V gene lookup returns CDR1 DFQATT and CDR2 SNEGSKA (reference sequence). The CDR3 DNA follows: TGCAGTGCTAGAGATCGTCTCAGGCCACGGGGTTCACCCCTCCACTTT. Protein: CSARDRLRPRGSPLHF.

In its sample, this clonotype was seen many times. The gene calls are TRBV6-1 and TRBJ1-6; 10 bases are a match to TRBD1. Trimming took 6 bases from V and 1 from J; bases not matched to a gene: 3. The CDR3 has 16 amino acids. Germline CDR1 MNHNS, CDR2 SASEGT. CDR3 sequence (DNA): TGTGCCAGCAGACGGACAGGGGGATCCTATAATTCACCCCTCCACTTT. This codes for CASRRTGGSYNSPLHF.

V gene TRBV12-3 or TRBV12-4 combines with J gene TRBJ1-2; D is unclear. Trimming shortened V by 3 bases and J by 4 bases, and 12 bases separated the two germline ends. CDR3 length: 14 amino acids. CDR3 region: CASSFRQILYGYTF. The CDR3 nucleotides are TGTGCCAGCAGTTTTAGGCAGATACTCTATGGCTACACCTTC.

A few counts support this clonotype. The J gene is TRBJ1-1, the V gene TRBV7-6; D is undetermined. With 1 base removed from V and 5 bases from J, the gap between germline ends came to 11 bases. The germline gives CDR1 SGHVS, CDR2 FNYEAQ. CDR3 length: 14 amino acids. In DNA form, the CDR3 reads TGTGCCAGCAGCTTAGAGGCGGTTGCTACTGAAGCTTTCTTT. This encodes CASSLEAVATEAFF.

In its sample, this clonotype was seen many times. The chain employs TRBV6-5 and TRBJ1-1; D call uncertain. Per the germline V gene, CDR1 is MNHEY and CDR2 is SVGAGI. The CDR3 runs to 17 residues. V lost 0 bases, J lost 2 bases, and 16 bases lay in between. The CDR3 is CASSYSELLVGNTEAFF. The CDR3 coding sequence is TGTGCCAGCAGTTACTCGGAGCTCCTGGTTGGAAACACTGAAGCTTTCTTT.